This T cell receptor beta chain was sequenced for a study of blood T cell repertoires in COVID-19. Study at large: Spain, Italy and the United States supplied samples that represented acute and convalescent COVID-19. T cells, B-cell-depleted T cells, or PBMCs supplied cDNA or gDNA.

As handled by the study authors: Researchers report that nucleated cell counts were estimated from reference gene primer amplification. Sequencing was performed with immunoSEQ multiplex PCR; in TCRdb, only in-frame clones are kept and a portion is missing. V and J calls and clone size follow that table, whereas D and trimming were derived from the DNA. The sample has roughly 110,000 clones, more than 70% seen once. The receptor was isolated from a man aged 40-55 years with active or convalescent COVID-19. The source material was peripheral blood.

The CDR3 DNA sequence: TGCGCCAGCACCAATGACGGGAGCTATGGCTACACCTTC. Its translation is CASTNDGSYGYTF. The rearrangement links TRBV5-1 to TRBJ1-2; no definite D call. V was clipped by 6 bases and J by 4 bases, with 13 bases between them. The CDR3 contains 13 residues. From germline, CDR1 is SGHRS and CDR2 YFSETQ.